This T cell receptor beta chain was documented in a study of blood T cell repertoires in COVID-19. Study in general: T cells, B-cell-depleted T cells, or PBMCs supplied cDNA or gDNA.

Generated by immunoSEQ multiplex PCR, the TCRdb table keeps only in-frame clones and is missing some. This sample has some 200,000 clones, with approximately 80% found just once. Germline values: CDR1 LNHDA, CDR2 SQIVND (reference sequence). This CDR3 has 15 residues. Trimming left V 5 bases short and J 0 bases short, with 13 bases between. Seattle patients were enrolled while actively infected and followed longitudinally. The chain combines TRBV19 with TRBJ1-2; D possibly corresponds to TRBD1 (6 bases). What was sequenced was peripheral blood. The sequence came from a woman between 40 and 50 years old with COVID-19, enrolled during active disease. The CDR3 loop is CASSLTGLANYGYTF. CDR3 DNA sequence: TGTGCCAGTAGTTTGACAGGCCTCGCTAACTATGGCTACACCTTC.